The entry that follows covers one T cell receptor (beta chain) sequence. This sample was included in a study of blood T cell repertoires in COVID-19. Study in general: The United States, Italy and Spain were the sources of the acute and convalescent COVID-19 samples. From T cells, B-cell-depleted T cells, or PBMCs came the material, which was cDNA or gDNA.

In the authors' workflow: Estimates of nucleated cell counts were drawn from the amplification of reference gene primers. Profiled with immunoSEQ multiplex PCR; TCRdb holds only in-frame clones, not every one. That table gives V, J and clone size, and the DNA gave D and trimming. Of a few hundred thousand clones in the sample, roughly nine tenths were seen once. The V and J ends lost 0 bases and 0 bases respectively, with 17 bases between them. The CDR3 length is 18 residues. Germline V gene data show CDR1 as LGHNA and CDR2 as YNFKEQ. This chain links TRBV4-2 with TRBJ1-2; the D is unclear. Specimen: peripheral blood. The TCR sequence derives from a man aged 35-49 years with acute or convalescent COVID-19. CDR3 protein: CASSQDRLQRKTNYGYTF. Written as DNA, the CDR3 is TGTGCCAGCAGCCAAGATAGATTGCAGCGCAAGACTAACTATGGCTACACCTTC.